These 15 T cell receptor beta chains share one sample of origin, sequenced in a study of cytomegalovirus exposure and HLA in healthy donors. Researchers ran the PCR with 60 Vbeta and 13 Jbeta primers. Profiling relied on immunoSEQ multiplex PCR, and the TCRdb table lists in-frame clones only, not all of them. The sample shows some 100,000 clones, 76% of them seen only once. The sequencing sample was made of PBMCs. These receptors came from a woman aged 50 to 65 in good health and CMV-seropositive.

The DNA for the CDR3 is TGTGCCAGCAGCTCGCGACTAGCGGTCGGAAGAGGAGATACGCAGTATTTT. Residues: CASSSRLAVGRGDTQYF. V and J are TRBV7-6 and TRBJ2-3; 9 positions agree with TRBD2. V shed 4 bases, J shed 5 bases, and the junction held 13 bases outside the gene matches. This CDR3 is 17 amino acids long. CDR1 and CDR2 (germline): SGHVS, FNYEAQ. Filled out from reference TRBV7-6 and TRBJ2-3, the complete variable domain reads GAGVSQSPRYKVTKRGQDVALRCDPISGHVSLYWYRQALGQGPEFLTYFNYEAQQDKSGLPNDRFSAERPEGSISTLTIQRTEQRDSAMYRCASSSRLAVGRGDTQYFGPGTRLTVL.

The gene calls are TRBV27 and TRBJ1-1, with 11 bases lining up with TRBD1. Germline CDR1 and CDR2: MNHEY and SMNVEV (reference sequence). Trimming took 5 bases from V and 6 from J; bases not matched to a gene: 8. CDR3 length: 15 residues. This CDR3 reads CASSPIPGQGAEAFF. The DNA of the CDR3 is TGTGCCAGCAGTCCAATCCCGGGACAGGGGGCTGAAGCTTTCTTT.

In its sample, this clone was seen once. The chain recombines TRBV6-5 with TRBJ1-6; TRBD1 is a possible D gene (6 bases). Trimming removed 5 bases at V and 10 bases at J, with 15 bases between. CDR1 and CDR2 from the germline V gene are MNHEY and SVGAGI. The CDR3 extends over 14 amino acids. CDR3 coding DNA: TGTGCCAGCAGTGAAGGGGGTGGGATCTCACCCCTCCACTTT. Translated, it gives CASSEGGGISPLHF.

The V and J genes are TRBV18 and TRBJ2-1; D is undetermined. CDR1 and CDR2 from the germline V gene are KGHSH and LQKENI. The CDR3 extends over 15 amino acids. Trimming took off 6 bases at V and 5 bases at J, with 17 bases between the two ends. CDR3 nucleotides: TGTGCCAGCTCCTTCCGAGATCGAGGAGACAATGAGCAGTTCTTC. Protein product: CASSFRDRGDNEQFF. Based on the CDR3 plus reference TRBV18 and TRBJ2-1, the full variable domain is NAGVMQNPRHLVRRRGQEARLRCSPMKGHSHVYWYRQLPEEGLKFMVYLQKENIIDESGMPKERFSAEFPKEGPSILRIQQVVRGDSAAYFCASSFRDRGDNEQFFGPGTRLTVL.

J is TRBJ2-6 and V is TRBV4-1; D possibly corresponds to TRBD1 (6 bases). V was shortened by 2 bases and J by 0 bases, with 8 bases between the two germline ends. The germline V gene encodes CDR1 MGHRA and CDR2 YSYEKL. CDR3 length equals 16 residues. CDR3 DNA sequence: TGCGCCAGCAGCCAAACAGGGAACTCTGGGGCCAACGTCCTGACTTTC. Its translation: CASSQTGNSGANVLTF.

The chain joins TRBV10-3 to TRBJ2-5, with 7 positions matching TRBD2. The J call could be wrong; TRBJ2-7 is a better fit for the DNA end. Germline assignment: CDR1 ENHRY and CDR2 SYGVKD. This CDR3 region has 16 residues. The CDR3 loop reads CAISESRIAGLYEQYF. CDR3 in DNA: TGTGCCATCAGTGAGTCGAGAATAGCGGGCTTATACGAGCAGTACTTC.

V gene TRBV10-3 combines with J gene TRBJ1-1, with 7 bases identical to TRBD1. V trimming: 8 bases; J trimming: 0 bases; junction bases outside the gene matches: 9. This CDR3 region has 15 residues. Per the germline V gene, CDR1 is ENHRY and CDR2 is SYGVKD. CDR3 nucleotides: TGTGCCATCGGAGACAGGGTAGGCATGAACACTGAAGCTTTCTTT. It yields the protein CAIGDRVGMNTEAFF.

This clone has just a few counts. This sequence joins TRBV18 and TRBJ1-3, with D hard to call. V lost 0 bases and J 0 bases, leaving 12 bases between the germline ends. The germline CDR1 and CDR2 sequences are KGHSH and LQKENI. CDR3 length: 17 amino acids. This CDR3 reads CASSPPNIAVSGNTIYF. The CDR3 nucleotides are TGTGCCAGCTCACCACCGAACATAGCGGTCTCTGGAAACACCATATATTTT.

The genes are TRBV29-1 and TRBJ2-2, with D tentatively TRBD2 (6 bases). The V end lost 3 bases, the J end lost 0 bases, and 8 bases lay between the germline ends. The CDR3 is 14 residues long. CDR1 is SQVTM, CDR2 ANQGSEA, per germline. The CDR3 bases are TGCAGCGTTGATGGCGGGACGAACACCGGGGAGCTGTTTTTT. Translation: CSVDGGTNTGELFF.

The J gene is TRBJ2-3, the V gene TRBV2; 9 nucleotides agree with TRBD1. The CDR3 spans 15 residues. Germline CDR1 is SNHLY and CDR2 is FYNNEI. V was clipped by 7 bases and J by 0 bases; unmatched bases: 5. The CDR3 protein is CASTAGTGSTDTQYF. The CDR3 bases are TGTGCCAGCACCGCCGGGACAGGGAGCACAGATACGCAGTATTTT.

This chain links TRBV4-2 with TRBJ2-7; 10 nucleotides match TRBD2. J gave up 2 bases and V 0 bases, and 7 bases lay outside the gene matches. There are 17 residues in the CDR3. Germline CDR1 is LGHNA and CDR2 is YNFKEQ. For the CDR3, the DNA is TGTGCCAGCAGCCAAGAACCTAGCGGGGGCCTAACCTACGAGCAGTACTTC. Residues: CASSQEPSGGLTYEQYF.

This chain uses TRBV18 with TRBJ1-1, with 9 bases lining up with TRBD1. The CDR3 totals 12 residues. Per germline, CDR1 KGHSH and CDR2 LQKENI. V was clipped by 6 bases and J by 7 bases; unmatched bases: 3. CDR3 in amino acids: CASSTGQGEAFF. The CDR3 DNA reads TGTGCCAGCTCCACGGGACAGGGTGAAGCTTTCTTT.

The chain links TRBV4-1 to TRBJ2-3, with TRBD2 as a possible D gene (6 bases). In germline, CDR1 is MGHRA, CDR2 YSYEKL. The CDR3 covers 15 residues. V was cut by 4 bases and J by 4 bases, with 15 bases left in between. The CDR3 DNA follows: TGCGCCAGCAGCCGCGCAGGACTATCACCAGATACGCAGTATTTT. This translates into CASSRAGLSPDTQYF.

The gene calls are TRBV12-5 and TRBJ2-7, with TRBD2 matching over 8 bases. Germline V CDR1 and CDR2: LGHNT, FRNRAP. The CDR3 sequence is 15 residues long. V gave up 1 base and J gave up 7 bases; unmatched junction bases: 9. DNA of the CDR3: TGTGCTAGTGGTTTGGCGGTCACGGGGGGGAGAGAGCAGTACTTC. Translated: CASGLAVTGGREQYF.

This clone came up a few times. The V gene is TRBV4-1, the J gene TRBJ2-2; TRBD2 is a possible D gene (6 bases). Trimming shortened V by 4 bases and J by 2 bases, and 8 bases separated the two germline ends. The V gene's germline CDR1 is MGHRA and CDR2 YSYEKL. The CDR3 extends over 14 amino acids. CDR3 sequence: CASSPGLNTGELFF. The CDR3 DNA reads TGCGCCAGCAGCCCGGGACTTAACACCGGGGAGCTGTTTTTT.